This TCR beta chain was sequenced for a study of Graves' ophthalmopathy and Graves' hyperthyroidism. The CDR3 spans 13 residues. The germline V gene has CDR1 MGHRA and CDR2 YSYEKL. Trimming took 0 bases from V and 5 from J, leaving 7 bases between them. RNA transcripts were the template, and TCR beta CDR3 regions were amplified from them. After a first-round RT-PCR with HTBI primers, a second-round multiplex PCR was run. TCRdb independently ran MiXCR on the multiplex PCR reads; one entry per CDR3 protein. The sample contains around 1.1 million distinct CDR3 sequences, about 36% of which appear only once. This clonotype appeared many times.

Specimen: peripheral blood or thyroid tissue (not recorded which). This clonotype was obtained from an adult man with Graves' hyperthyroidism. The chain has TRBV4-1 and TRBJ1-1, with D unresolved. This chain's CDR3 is CASSQDLRTEAFF. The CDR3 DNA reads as TGCGCCAGCAGCCAAGACTTACGGACTGAAGCTTTCTTT.